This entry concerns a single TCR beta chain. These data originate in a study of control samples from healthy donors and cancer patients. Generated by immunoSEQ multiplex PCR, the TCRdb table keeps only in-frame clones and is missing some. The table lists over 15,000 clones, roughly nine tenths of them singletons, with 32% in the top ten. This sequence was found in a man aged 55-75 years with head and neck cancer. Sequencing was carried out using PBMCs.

The CDR3 loop is CASSLSTDTQYF. For the CDR3, the DNA is TGTGCCAGCAGCCTTAGCACAGATACGCAGTATTTT. The chain combines TRBV6-5 with TRBJ2-3; D gene ambiguous. Trimming removed 6 bases at V and 0 bases at J, with 4 bases between. CDR1 is MNHEY, CDR2 SVGAGI, per germline. The CDR3 covers 12 residues.